The next 9 T cell receptor beta chains were all read from a single sample in a study of shared clonotypes between healthy human individuals. Clones were read by immunoSEQ multiplex PCR, and TCRdb kept only the in-frame ones, dropping some. The data hold 2 million to 2.5 million clones, with 93% observed a single time. Sequenced: naive CD4+ T cells from PBMCs. Subset indicated: CD45RA+ positively selected. These TCRs come from a man aged 18 to 29 in good health. Some clones in this sample may be carry-over from other donors' samples.

The chain has TRBV10-2 and TRBJ2-5; the D is unclear. Per germline, CDR1 WSHSY and CDR2 SAAADI. The CDR3 is made up of 11 amino acids. The V and J ends lost 2 bases and 2 bases respectively, with 0 bases between them. CDR3 DNA: TGCGCCAGCAGTGAGCAAGAGACCCAGTACTTC. Amino acid sequence: CASSEQETQYF.

The CDR3 is CASSQTGAGNQPQHF. The CDR3, as DNA: TGTGCCAGCAGTCAGACAGGGGCCGGCAATCAGCCCCAGCATTTT. The chain is built from TRBV5-6 and TRBJ1-5, with TRBD1 matching 8 bases. Germline V gene sequence: CDR1 SGHDT, CDR2 YYEEEE. This CDR3 spans 15 amino acids. Trimming cost V 5 bases and J 2 bases; bases outside gene matches: 6.

CDR3: CASSSDIFQGYTF. The CDR3, as DNA: TGTGCCAGCAGTTCTGACATTTTCCAGGGCTACACCTTC. The chain joins TRBV2 to TRBJ1-2, with D unresolved. Germline V gives CDR1 SNHLY, CDR2 FYNNEI. The V and J ends lost 5 bases and 8 bases respectively, with 15 bases between them. The CDR3 spans 13 residues. The variable domain in full, completed from reference TRBV2 and TRBJ1-2, reads EPEVTQTPSHQVTQMGQEVILRCVPISNHLYFYWYRQILGQKVEFLVSFYNNEISEKSEIFDDQFSVERPDGSNFTLKIRSTKLEDSAMYFCASSSDIFQGYTFGSGTRLTVV.

The V call is TRBV5-1, the J call TRBJ2-3; a possible D gene is TRBD1 (5 bases). Germline CDR1 SGHRS, CDR2 YFSETQ. CDR3 length: 17 amino acids. The germline V and J ends were trimmed by 0 bases and 1 base, with 15 bases remaining between them. The CDR3 nucleotides read TGCGCCAGCAGCTTGGAAGGACACGGCCAGGGCACAGATACGCAGTATTTT. Protein sequence: CASSLEGHGQGTDTQYF.

This chain links TRBV4-2 with TRBJ2-1, with a weak D call TRBD2 (5 bases). The CDR3 is 16 amino acids. V lost 0 bases and J 13 bases, leaving 22 bases between the germline ends. Germline assignment: CDR1 LGHNA and CDR2 YNFKEQ. The CDR3 DNA sequence: TGTGCCAGCAGCCAAGATTTATCGCGGCACGGACTCTACCAGTTCTTC. Protein product: CASSQDLSRHGLYQFF.

The gene calls are TRBV14 and TRBJ2-3, with 9 bases matching TRBD1. This CDR3 contains 16 residues. CDR1 and CDR2 from the germline V gene are SGHDN and FVKESK. The junction had 8 bases not matched to a gene; V was cut back by 1 base and J by 6 bases. The CDR3 DNA reads TGTGCCAGCAGCCAAGGATACTGGACAGGGGTTGATACGCAGTATTTT. Translated, it gives CASSQGYWTGVDTQYF.

This clone was seen once. The chain carries TRBV28 and TRBJ1-5; perhaps TRBD1 as D (6 bases). Germline lookup yields CDR1 MDHEN and CDR2 SYDVKM. Trimming cost V 6 bases and J 4 bases, with 16 bases left between them. The CDR3 spans 15 residues. DNA for the CDR3: TGTGCCAGCAGGGCGGGGGGGCCCAGAAATCAGCCCCAGCATTTT. Its protein product is CASRAGGPRNQPQHF. The complete variable domain, with remaining parts taken from reference TRBV28 and TRBJ1-5, reads DVKVTQSSRYLVKRTGEKVFLECVQDMDHENMFWYRQDPGLGLRLIYFSYDVKMKEKGDIPEGYSVSREKKERFSLILESASTNQTSMYLCASRAGGPRNQPQHFGDGTRLSIL.

The chain combines TRBV7-3 with TRBJ2-5; 13 positions match TRBD2. The germline V gene has CDR1 SGHTA and CDR2 FQGTGA. The length of the CDR3 is 18 residues. J was trimmed by 7 bases and V by 5 bases; bases with no gene match: 16. CDR3 DNA sequence: TGTGCCAGCAGCCCCGAGCCTAGACGGACTAGCGGGAGAGGGACCCAGTACTTC. Translating gives CASSPEPRRTSGRGTQYF.

The chain employs TRBV2 and TRBJ1-1; D is uncertain. The CDR3 consists of 16 residues. Trimming removed 5 bases at V and 4 bases at J, with 20 bases between. CDR1 is SNHLY and CDR2 is FYNNEI in the germline V gene. CDR3 sequence reads: CASSFELRAPATEAFF. The CDR3, as DNA: TGTGCCAGCAGTTTCGAACTCCGGGCCCCGGCCACTGAAGCTTTCTTT.